The 18 T cell receptor beta chains given below trace back to one sample, sequenced in a study of cytomegalovirus exposure and HLA in healthy donors. Only in-frame clones appear in the TCRdb table, and some are missing; sequencing was by immunoSEQ multiplex PCR. The profile shows more than 85,000 clones, around 86% of them singletons. The specimen was PBMCs. The receptors come from a woman younger than 30 in good health and CMV-seropositive.

The gene calls are TRBV28 and TRBJ2-2; a weak D match, TRBD1 (6 bases). The germline CDR1 and CDR2 sequences are MDHEN and SYDVKM. This CDR3 comprises 15 residues. V lost 11 bases, J lost 7 bases, and 23 bases lay in between. CDR3 coding DNA: TGTGCCGGCTCAACGGGGACAATTTGGTTCGGGGAGCTGTTTTTT. This encodes CAGSTGTIWFGELFF.

The chain has TRBV11-2 and TRBJ1-2; D unclear. Germline V gene lookup returns CDR1 SGHAT and CDR2 FQNNGV. V lost 7 bases to trimming and J lost 7 bases, with 19 bases between them. The CDR3 runs to 14 residues. The chain's CDR3 is CASTPDEGTGGYTF. For the CDR3, the DNA is TGTGCCAGCACCCCCGACGAGGGAACGGGTGGCTACACCTTC. Full variable domain (remainder filled in from reference TRBV11-2 and TRBJ1-2): EAGVAQSPRYKIIEKRQSVAFWCNPISGHATLYWYQQILGQGPKLLIQFQNNGVVDDSQLPKDRFSAERLKGVDSTLKIQPAKLEDSAVYLCASTPDEGTGGYTFGSGTRLTVV.

This chain connects TRBV6-5 to TRBJ2-7, with 9 bases lining up with TRBD1. The CDR3 loop spans 15 amino acids. Germline assignment: CDR1 MNHEY and CDR2 SVGAGI. Losses at the gene ends were 2 bases for V and 4 bases for J; bases not matched to a gene: 6. CDR3 residues: CASSYQSGTGYEQYF. The CDR3, as DNA: TGTGCCAGCAGTTACCAATCCGGGACAGGGTACGAGCAGTACTTC.

V gene TRBV5-1 combines with J gene TRBJ2-5; 9 nucleotides align to TRBD2. The CDR3 contains 14 residues. CDR1 and CDR2 from the germline V gene are SGHRS and YFSETQ. V was pared by 4 bases and J by 4 bases, with 5 bases of the junction left unmatched. DNA of the CDR3: TGCGCCAGCAGCCAGATTAGCGGGAGAGAGACCCAGTACTTC. It translates to CASSQISGRETQYF.

V and J are TRBV27 and TRBJ2-7; D call uncertain. Looked up from germline, CDR1 is MNHEY and CDR2 is SMNVEV (reference sequence). The CDR3 spans 13 residues. The V end was cut by 5 bases, the J end by 0 bases, with 8 bases between. CDR3: CASSKMSSYEQYF. The CDR3 nucleotides are TGTGCCAGCAGTAAGATGAGCTCCTACGAGCAGTACTTC.

This chain uses TRBV9 with TRBJ2-1, with 9 bases that match TRBD2. This CDR3 is built from 18 residues. The germline CDR1 and CDR2 sequences are SGDLS and YYNGEE. V shed 3 bases, J shed 2 bases, and the junction held 12 bases outside the gene matches. CDR3 sequence (DNA): TGTGCCAGCAGCGCTGGGCTAGCGGGATTGGGAGCCTACAATGAGCAGTTCTTC. Amino acids: CASSAGLAGLGAYNEQFF.

The chain is built from TRBV7-8 and TRBJ2-3; 10 bases are a match to TRBD2. In germline, CDR1 is SGHVS, CDR2 FQNEAQ. The CDR3 is made up of 14 amino acids. The V gene end was trimmed by 6 bases and the J gene end by 3 bases; junction bases not matched to a gene: 3. In nucleotides, the CDR3 is TGTGCCAGCAGTAGCGGGAGGTTAACAGATACGCAGTATTTT. It codes for CASSSGRLTDTQYF.

This clone is a singleton in its sample. The genes are TRBV9 and TRBJ1-6, with 9 bases identical to TRBD1. The germline gives CDR1 SGDLS, CDR2 YYNGEE. Trimming cost V 4 bases and J 8 bases; bases outside gene matches: 7. The CDR3 is made up of 15 amino acids. The CDR3 nucleotides read TGTGCCAGCAGCAGTACAGGGGGCAGGGATTCACCCCTCCACTTT. It is translated as CASSSTGGRDSPLHF.

The CDR3 region has the DNA TGCAGCGTTCCGAGGGGGATAGGAGGCTACACCTTC. Encoded protein: CSVPRGIGGYTF. The chain uses TRBV29-1 and TRBJ1-2, with D perhaps TRBD1 (6 bases). There are 12 residues in the CDR3. Trimming pared 5 bases from V and 8 bases from J, leaving 15 bases between. Looked up from germline, CDR1 is SQVTM and CDR2 is ANQGSEA.

The chain employs TRBV19 and TRBJ2-7, with 12 positions matching TRBD1. V gave up 3 bases and J gave up 6 bases; unmatched junction bases: 9. Germline V gene sequence: CDR1 LNHDA, CDR2 SQIVND (reference sequence). CDR3 size: 16 residues. In nucleotides, the CDR3 is TGTGCCAGTAGTATGAGGGGGACAGGGGGCCTTTTCGAGCAGTACTTC. Translation: CASSMRGTGGLFEQYF.

This chain joins TRBV5-1 and TRBJ1-6, with D possibly matching TRBD1 (6 bases). CDR1 and CDR2 (germline): SGHRS, YFSETQ. The CDR3 covers 15 residues. V lost 6 bases to trimming and J lost 9 bases, with 19 bases between them. The CDR3 spells CASTPSGTRLSPLHF. The CDR3 bases are TGCGCCAGCACCCCGTCAGGGACACGACTTTCACCCCTCCACTTT.

The chain couples TRBV5-1 to TRBJ1-2; 8 bases align to TRBD1. Germline lookup yields CDR1 SGHRS and CDR2 YFSETQ. This CDR3 has 13 residues. Trimming cost V 4 bases and J 9 bases; bases outside gene matches: 8. DNA of the CDR3: TGCGCCAGCAGCGGTGGACAGGGTGGTAGCTACACCTTC. This codes for CASSGGQGGSYTF.

This rearrangement joins TRBV19 to TRBJ1-5, with D unresolved. In germline, CDR1 is LNHDA, CDR2 SQIVND (reference sequence). Trimming left V 3 bases short and J 0 bases short, with 9 bases between. This CDR3 has 15 amino acids. The CDR3 region has the DNA TGTGCCAGTAGTATGCCCGGGAATAGCAATCAGCCCCAGCATTTT. Amino acid sequence: CASSMPGNSNQPQHF.

This chain joins TRBV6-5 and TRBJ1-1, with D tentatively TRBD1 (5 bases). V was cut by 5 bases and J by 0 bases, with 10 bases left in between. This CDR3 spans 14 amino acids. Per the germline V gene, CDR1 is MNHEY and CDR2 is SVGAGI. CDR3 protein: CASSITGLNTEAFF. CDR3 in DNA: TGTGCCAGCAGTATAACAGGATTGAACACTGAAGCTTTCTTT.

V and J are TRBV4-1 and TRBJ1-1, with a weak D call TRBD1 (5 bases). Germline CDR1 MGHRA, CDR2 YSYEKL. Trimming pared 4 bases from V and 4 bases from J, leaving 16 bases between. The CDR3 length is 15 residues. The DNA of the CDR3 is TGCGCCAGCAGCCCCCAGGCGGGGGGGGGCACTGAAGCTTTCTTT. Its translation: CASSPQAGGGTEAFF.

CDR3 coding DNA: TGTGCCAGTAGTAGGGCGGGGACCTACGAGCAGTACTTC. This sequence encodes CASSRAGTYEQYF. The V call is TRBV19, the J call TRBJ2-7; a weak D match, TRBD2 (6 bases). The V gene lost 4 bases and the J gene lost 2 bases, with 9 bases spanning the gap. The CDR3 loop spans 13 amino acids. Germline-derived CDR1 and CDR2 are LNHDA and SQIVND (reference sequence).

This clone was found a few times. This chain connects TRBV7-6 to TRBJ1-5; the D is unclear. The V end lost 5 bases, the J end lost 4 bases, and 6 bases lay between the germline ends. CDR3 length: 12 residues. Germline CDR1 SGHVS, CDR2 FNYEAQ. The CDR3 DNA reads TGTGCCAGCAGCCTTCTGAATCAGCCCCAGCATTTT. Translated: CASSLLNQPQHF.

This rearrangement joins TRBV11-2 to TRBJ2-5; the D is unclear. Germline values: CDR1 SGHAT, CDR2 FQNNGV. This CDR3 region has 13 residues. V dropped 5 bases and J dropped 2 bases, with 9 bases sitting between them. Here the CDR3 reads CASSPSLQETQYF. The DNA for the CDR3 is TGTGCCAGCAGCCCAAGCCTACAAGAGACCCAGTACTTC. Combining the CDR3 with reference TRBV11-2 and TRBJ2-5 gives the whole variable domain EAGVAQSPRYKIIEKRQSVAFWCNPISGHATLYWYQQILGQGPKLLIQFQNNGVVDDSQLPKDRFSAERLKGVDSTLKIQPAKLEDSAVYLCASSPSLQETQYFGPGTRLLVL.